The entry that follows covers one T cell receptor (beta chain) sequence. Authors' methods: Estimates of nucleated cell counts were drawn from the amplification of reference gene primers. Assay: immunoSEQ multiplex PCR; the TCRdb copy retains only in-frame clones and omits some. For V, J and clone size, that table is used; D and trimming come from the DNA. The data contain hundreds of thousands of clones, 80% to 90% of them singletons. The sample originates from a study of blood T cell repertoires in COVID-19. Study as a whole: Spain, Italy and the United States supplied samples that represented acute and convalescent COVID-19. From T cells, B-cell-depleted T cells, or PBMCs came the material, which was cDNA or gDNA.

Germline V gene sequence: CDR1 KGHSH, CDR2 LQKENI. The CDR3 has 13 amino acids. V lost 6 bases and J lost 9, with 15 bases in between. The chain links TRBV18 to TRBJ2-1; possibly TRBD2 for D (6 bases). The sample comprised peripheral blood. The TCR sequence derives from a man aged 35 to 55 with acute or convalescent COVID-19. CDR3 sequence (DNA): TGTGCCAGCTCTGCGGGGCTTGTTAGTGAGCAGTTCTTC. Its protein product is CASSAGLVSEQFF. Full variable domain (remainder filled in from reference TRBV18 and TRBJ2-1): NAGVMQNPRHLVRRRGQEARLRCSPMKGHSHVYWYRQLPEEGLKFMVYLQKENIIDESGMPKERFSAEFPKEGPSILRIQQVVRGDSAAYFCASSAGLVSEQFFGPGTRLTVL.